What follows is one T cell receptor (beta chain) and its context. Sample time point: persistent/refractory GD, antithyroid drugs over 5 years with positive TRAb. With RNA extracted from PBMCs as input, the TCR library was made. Relying on iRepertoire HTBI primers and Arm-PCR of CDR3 regions, the team built TCR beta libraries. TCRdb reanalysed the multiplex PCR reads using MiXCR and keeps one entry per CDR3 protein. The data contain under 450,000 distinct CDR3 sequences, roughly a quarter of them singletons. This sample stems from a study of regulatory T cells in long-lasting Graves disease. The J segment lost 4 bases and the V segment lost 8 bases, leaving 10 bases of the junction unmatched. This CDR3 spans 15 amino acids. CDR1 is MRHNA, CDR2 SNTAGT, per germline.

The TCR comes from a female donor with Graves disease. The sample was peripheral blood mononuclear cells (PBMCs), taken when the disease was refractory, from a patient treated with antithyroid drugs. The J gene is TRBJ1-1, the V gene TRBV6-4; 10 bases are a match to TRBD1. In DNA form, the CDR3 reads TGTGCCAGCCGACCCACTCGGACAGGGGGCACTGAAGCTTTCTTT. Residues: CASRPTRTGGTEAFF.